Shown below are 21 T cell receptor beta chains from a single sample sequenced in a study of cytomegalovirus exposure and HLA in healthy donors. Primers for the PCR totalled 60 Vbeta and 13 Jbeta. This table comes from immunoSEQ multiplex PCR, and its TCRdb copy is limited to in-frame clones, with some not included. The sample records about 130,000 clones, approximately 82% being singletons. The sequencing sample was made of PBMCs. The receptors originated from a man between 35 and 55 years old in good health and CMV-seronegative.

The V call is TRBV9, the J call TRBJ2-1; weak D call: TRBD2 (7 bases). Germline CDR1 reads SGDLS; CDR2 reads YYNGEE. V shed 4 bases and J shed 7 bases, with 15 bases lying between them. The CDR3 totals 14 residues. CDR3 sequence reads: CASSIGLGGNEQFF. DNA of the CDR3: TGTGCCAGCAGCATTGGACTAGGGGGAAATGAGCAGTTCTTC.

CDR3 coding DNA: TGTGCCAGCAGCTTGTGGACAATCCAAGAGACCCAGTACTTC. Encoded protein: CASSLWTIQETQYF. The rearrangement uses TRBV5-6 and TRBJ2-5, with D possibly TRBD1 on 5 matching bases. V dropped 1 base and J dropped 1 base, with 8 bases sitting between them. This CDR3 region has 14 residues. Per germline, CDR1 SGHDT and CDR2 YYEEEE.

V is TRBV27 and J is TRBJ2-7, with 9 bases matching TRBD1. Germline V gene sequence: CDR1 MNHEY, CDR2 SMNVEV (reference sequence). The CDR3 extends over 16 amino acids. Trimming cost V 0 bases and J 2 bases; bases outside gene matches: 5. As DNA, the CDR3 is TGTGCCAGCAGTTTATCGGGACAGGGCCCTACCTACGAGCAGTACTTC. Protein product: CASSLSGQGPTYEQYF.

V is TRBV18 and J is TRBJ2-3; D not resolved. With 2 bases removed from V and 5 bases from J, the gap between germline ends came to 8 bases. Germline loops: CDR1 KGHSH, CDR2 LQKENI. The CDR3 covers 13 residues. CDR3 sequence (DNA): TGTGCCAGCTCACCATCTAACAGAGATACGCAGTATTTT. As protein: CASSPSNRDTQYF.

The V gene is TRBV28, the J gene TRBJ1-5; D is uncertain. The germline CDR1 and CDR2 sequences are MDHEN and SYDVKM. CDR3 size: 14 residues. With 1 base removed from V and 3 bases from J, the gap between germline ends came to 7 bases. In DNA, the CDR3 is TGTGCCAGCAGTTTATACGGGGACAATCAGCCCCAGCATTTT. Its translation is CASSLYGDNQPQHF.

The chain carries TRBV9 and TRBJ2-1, with D maybe TRBD1 (6 bases). The CDR3 consists of 16 residues. Trimming cost V 4 bases and J 0 bases, with 14 bases left between them. The germline gives CDR1 SGDLS, CDR2 YYNGEE. The CDR3 spells CASSPGEGGSYNEQFF. The CDR3 nucleotides read TGTGCCAGCAGCCCTGGAGAAGGGGGCTCCTACAATGAGCAGTTCTTC.

This chain uses TRBV19 with TRBJ1-2; 7 nucleotides align to TRBD1. Losses at the gene ends were 3 bases for V and 2 bases for J; bases not matched to a gene: 18. Looked up from germline, CDR1 is LNHDA and CDR2 is SQIVND (reference sequence). The CDR3 spans 19 residues. This CDR3 reads CASSIQLGRGRNSNYGYTF. In DNA, the CDR3 is TGTGCCAGTAGTATTCAACTCGGGAGGGGGCGGAACTCGAACTATGGCTACACCTTC.

This chain uses TRBV19 with TRBJ2-7; 7 nucleotides align to TRBD2. CDR1 and CDR2 from the germline V gene are LNHDA and SQIVND (reference sequence). The V gene end was trimmed by 1 base and the J gene end by 1 base; junction bases not matched to a gene: 1. This CDR3 region has 14 residues. CDR3: CASSIAGGSYEQYF. As DNA, the CDR3 is TGTGCCAGTAGTATAGCGGGGGGTTCCTACGAGCAGTACTTC.

CDR3 residues: CSVDSRAETQYF. In nucleotides, the CDR3 is TGCAGCGTTGATAGCAGGGCAGAGACCCAGTACTTC. V gene TRBV29-1 combines with J gene TRBJ2-5, with D possibly matching TRBD1 (5 bases). CDR1 and CDR2 (germline): SQVTM, ANQGSEA. This CDR3 contains 12 residues. Trimming left V 3 bases short and J 4 bases short, with 9 bases between.

V gene TRBV5-4 combines with J gene TRBJ2-2; 13 bases are shared with TRBD2. This CDR3 is built from 16 residues. V shed 4 bases and J 13 bases; nucleotides not matched to a gene: 13. Per the germline V gene, CDR1 is SGHNT and CDR2 is YYREEE (reference sequence). The CDR3 nucleotides are TGTGCCAGCAGCCCCAACGAAGGACTAGCGGGGGCGATGCTGTTTTTT. Residues: CASSPNEGLAGAMLFF.

This chain connects TRBV5-1 to TRBJ1-2, with D hard to call. V shed 4 bases and J shed 1 base, with 11 bases lying between them. The CDR3 totals 14 residues. From germline, CDR1 is SGHRS and CDR2 YFSETQ. The CDR3 DNA reads as TGCGCCAGCAGCCCCGAGATGAATAACTATGGCTACACCTTC. This sequence encodes CASSPEMNNYGYTF. The whole variable domain, filled in from reference TRBV5-1 and TRBJ1-2, reads KAGVTQTPRYLIKTRGQQVTLSCSPISGHRSVSWYQQTPGQGLQFLFEYFSETQRNKGNFPGRFSGRQFSNSRSEMNVSTLELGDSALYLCASSPEMNNYGYTFGSGTRLTVV.

The count of this clone is one. The gene calls are TRBV4-1 and TRBJ2-3; 8 bases are a match to TRBD2. The J segment lost 2 bases and the V segment lost 0 bases, leaving 7 bases of the junction unmatched. There are 17 residues in the CDR3. Germline loops: CDR1 MGHRA, CDR2 YSYEKL. CDR3 nucleotides: TGCGCCAGCAGCCAAGAAAGTCTAGCGGGCCACACAGATACGCAGTATTTT. Translating gives CASSQESLAGHTDTQYF.

V gene TRBV5-6 combines with J gene TRBJ2-7; D perhaps matches TRBD2 (6 bases). The CDR3 runs to 14 residues. V was pared by 0 bases and J by 11 bases, with 18 bases between. Germline loops: CDR1 SGHDT, CDR2 YYEEEE. The CDR3 reads CASSLGLALKRKYF. CDR3 in DNA: TGTGCCAGCAGCTTGGGGCTAGCGCTAAAGAGGAAGTACTTC.

The J gene is TRBJ2-7, the V gene TRBV30, with D perhaps matching TRBD2 (6 bases). Germline CDR1 is GTSNPN and CDR2 is SVGIG (reference sequence). Trimming left V 2 bases short and J 6 bases short, with 17 bases between. This CDR3 is 14 amino acids long. The chain's CDR3 is CAWSRRLGTSEQYF. CDR3 bases: TGTGCCTGGAGTCGTCGACTTGGGACTTCCGAGCAGTACTTC. The full variable domain, its missing parts supplied by reference TRBV30 and TRBJ2-7, is SQTIHQWPATLVQPVGSPLSLECTVEGTSNPNLYWYRQAAGRGLQLLFYSVGIGQISSEVPQNLSASRPQDRQFILSSKKLLLSDSGFYLCAWSRRLGTSEQYFGPGTRLTVT.

The chain combines TRBV2 with TRBJ2-3, with 7 bases matching TRBD2. The CDR3 runs to 15 residues. V lost 4 bases to trimming and J lost 1 base; unmatched junction nucleotides: 5. Germline CDR1 and CDR2: SNHLY and FYNNEI. CDR3 region: CASSAASGRTDTQYF. CDR3 sequence (DNA): TGTGCCAGCAGTGCGGCTAGCGGACGCACAGATACGCAGTATTTT.

J is TRBJ2-5 and V is TRBV7-3, with TRBD2 matching over 10 bases. The CDR3 has 17 amino acids. V lost 4 bases and J lost 3; bases outside the gene matches: 11. Germline CDR1 SGHTA, CDR2 FQGTGA. The CDR3 spells CASSSKGLAKSEETQYF. The CDR3 DNA follows: TGTGCCAGCAGCTCGAAGGGACTAGCGAAGTCAGAAGAGACCCAGTACTTC.

V gene TRBV5-4 combines with J gene TRBJ2-7; possibly TRBD1 for D (5 bases). Looked up from germline, CDR1 is SGHNT and CDR2 is YYREEE (reference sequence). There are 13 residues in the CDR3. Deletions cut 5 bases from V and 3 bases from J, with 12 bases between. The CDR3 nucleotides are TGTGCCAGCAGTAAAGGGGTCAGCTACGAGCAGTACTTC. Protein product: CASSKGVSYEQYF.

V gene TRBV29-1 combines with J gene TRBJ1-3; D not resolved. The germline V gene encodes CDR1 SQVTM and CDR2 ANQGSEA. The CDR3 is 14 residues long. Trimming cost V 4 bases and J 0 bases, with 10 bases left between them. DNA for the CDR3: TGCAGCGTTGGCACCACGAGCTCTGGAAACACCATATATTTT. Protein sequence: CSVGTTSSGNTIYF.

V usage is TRBV15 and J usage is TRBJ2-7, with D possibly matching TRBD2 (6 bases). The V gene lost 0 bases and the J gene lost 1 base, with 16 bases spanning the gap. The length of the CDR3 is 17 residues. Looked up from germline, CDR1 is LNHNV and CDR2 is YYDKDF (reference sequence). The CDR3 sequence: CATSRDPGTSPSYEQYF. In DNA, the CDR3 is TGTGCCACCAGCAGAGATCCCGGGACTTCGCCTTCCTACGAGCAGTACTTC.

This rearrangement joins TRBV6-5 to TRBJ2-7; D may be TRBD2 (6 bases). Trimming left V 2 bases short and J 2 bases short, with 7 bases between. CDR3 length equals 13 residues. The germline gives CDR1 MNHEY, CDR2 SVGAGI. This chain's CDR3 is CASSYGLTYEQYF. CDR3 DNA: TGTGCCAGCAGTTACGGACTAACCTACGAGCAGTACTTC.

This clone showed up just a few times. The chain combines TRBV9 with TRBJ2-5; 9 bases fit TRBD1. The V and J ends lost 4 bases and 9 bases, in that order; junction bases with no gene match: 13. The CDR3 loop spans 15 amino acids. CDR1 and CDR2 (germline): SGDLS, YYNGEE. CDR3 loop: CASSFRTGEETAQYF. The CDR3 coding sequence is TGTGCCAGCAGCTTCCGGACAGGGGAGGAAACGGCCCAGTACTTC.